A selection of T cell receptor beta chains follows, all from one sample in a study of tumor and adjacent non-tumor tissue in lung cancer. One entry per CDR3 protein, called by TCRdb with MiXCR from the multiplex PCR reads. The sample lists about 100,000 distinct CDR3 sequences, around three fifths occurring once. The material sequenced was distant non-tumor lung tissue. The receptors were gathered from a man aged 30-40 years with non-small cell lung cancer. The CDR3 runs from the conserved cysteine through the conserved F or W. D genes are given only for firm matches. Rows may omit the clone size; those that give it use once, few, many or a size class.

v_gene: TRBV12-5; d_gene: NA; abundance: many; j_gene: TRBJ2-2; CDR3aa: CASGPMDTHTGELFF; CDR3nt: TGTGCTAGTGGTCCCATGGACACGCACACCGGGGAGCTGTTTTTT
v_gene: TRBV29-1; d_gene: NA; abundance: NA; j_gene: TRBJ2-7; CDR3aa: CSVEVYTREQYF; CDR3nt: TGCAGCGTTGAAGTATACACGAGGGAGCAGTATTTC
v_gene: TRBV7-2; d_gene: TRBD1; abundance: NA; j_gene: TRBJ1-4; CDR3aa: CASSLEPGGGLFF; CDR3nt: TGTGCCAGCAGCTTAGAGCCAGGGGGGGGACTGTTTTTT
v_gene: TRBV6-5; d_gene: NA; abundance: NA; j_gene: TRBJ1-2; CDR3aa: CASSYGVGKGYIF; CDR3nt: TGTGCCAGCAGTTACGGGGTGGGGAAGGGTTACATCTTC
v_gene: TRBV11-2; d_gene: NA; abundance: once; j_gene: TRBJ2-5; CDR3aa: CASSSTDEETQYF; CDR3nt: TGTGCCAGCAGCTCTACCGATGAAGAGACCCAGTACTTC
v_gene: TRBV20-1; d_gene: TRBD2; abundance: NA; j_gene: TRBJ2-1; CDR3aa: CSASSGAGFYKEQFF; CDR3nt: TGCAGTGCTAGCAGCGGGGCCGGATTCTACAAAGAGCAGTTCTTC
v_gene: TRBV11-2; d_gene: NA; abundance: NA; j_gene: TRBJ2-2; CDR3aa: CASSWRTAANTGELFF; CDR3nt: TGTGCCAGCAGCTGGAGGACAGCTGCGAACACCGGGGAGCTGTTTTTT
v_gene: TRBV20-1; d_gene: NA; abundance: NA; j_gene: TRBJ2-3; CDR3aa: CSAEKGGGADKQYF; CDR3nt: TGCAGTGCTGAGAAAGGGGGAGGCGCAGATAAGCAGTATTTT
v_gene: TRBV11-2; d_gene: NA; abundance: NA; j_gene: TRBJ1-6; CDR3aa: CASILSPVGLAGGSPLHF; CDR3nt: TGTGCCAGCATCTTATCCCCCGTCGGCTTGGCGGGTGGCTCACCCCTCCACTTT
v_gene: TRBV11-3; d_gene: NA; abundance: NA; j_gene: TRBJ2-5; CDR3aa: CANTSRTETLQETQYF; CDR3nt: TGTGCCAACACTTCGAGGACAGAAACTCTCCAAGAGACCCAGTACTTC